The 8 T cell receptor beta chains below were found in one sample sequenced in a study of blood T cells in healthy people across ages. Using a J-beta primer mix together with a sample-barcoded 5' primer, a second PCR was run for about 6 to 11 cycles. TCRdb re-called the 5' RACE reads with MiXCR, one entry per CDR3 protein. This sample has 850,000 to 1,100,000 distinct CDR3 sequences; around two fifths occur once, and the top ten carry around 13%. The sample was blood. The receptors here all came from a man aged 18 to 29 in good health.

The chain carries TRBV27 and TRBJ2-5; D might be TRBD1 (6 bases). This CDR3 region has 17 residues. Trimming removed 4 bases at V and 2 bases at J, with 20 bases between. Germline V CDR1 and CDR2: MNHEY, SMNVEV (reference sequence). The CDR3 DNA reads as TGTGCCAGCAGTTCGTGGGGTACAGGGTGGGCACAAGAGACCCAGTACTTC. Translating it yields CASSSWGTGWAQETQYF.

A few counts support this clonotype. The chain uses TRBV20-1 and TRBJ2-5; D ambiguous. The CDR3 spans 14 residues. Germline V gene data show CDR1 as DFQATT and CDR2 as SNEGSKA (reference sequence). Trimming removed 3 bases from V and 4 bases from J, with 15 bases in between. The CDR3 coding sequence is TGCAGTGCTAGTCGACAACCAAGGCCAGAGACCCAGTACTTC. It codes for CSASRQPRPETQYF.

The rearrangement joins TRBV10-3 to TRBJ2-1, with D tentatively TRBD1 or TRBD2 (6 bases each). Trimming cost V 6 bases and J 6 bases, with 21 bases left between them. CDR1 and CDR2 from the germline V gene are ENHRY and SYGVKD. The CDR3 covers 16 residues. The CDR3 reads CAIRGGSGMGGNEQFF. In DNA, the CDR3 is TGTGCCATCAGAGGGGGATCCGGGATGGGGGGCAATGAGCAGTTCTTC.

The chain joins TRBV7-3 to TRBJ1-1; the D gene is possibly TRBD1 (5 bases). Germline values: CDR1 SGHTA, CDR2 FQGTGA. The germline V and J ends were trimmed by 4 bases and 0 bases, with 15 bases remaining between them. CDR3 length equals 16 residues. CDR3: CASSSGPWGMNTEAFF. CDR3 nucleotide sequence: TGTGCCAGCAGCTCGGGCCCCTGGGGGATGAACACTGAAGCTTTCTTT.

The genes are TRBV4-3 and TRBJ2-2, with unresolved D. Germline-derived CDR1 and CDR2 are LGHNA and YSLEER. The V gene lost 1 base and the J gene lost 3 bases, with 15 bases spanning the gap. This CDR3 is built from 17 residues. CDR3 loop: CASSQVYEVPHTGELFF. The CDR3 DNA sequence: TGCGCCAGCAGCCAAGTGTACGAGGTCCCCCACACCGGGGAGCTGTTTTTT.

The CDR3 reads CASSVALAGSEQYF. The CDR3, as DNA: TGTGCCAGCAGCGTAGCACTAGCGGGGAGTGAGCAGTACTTC. This chain joins TRBV9 and TRBJ2-7, with TRBD2 identical over 10 bases. CDR3 length: 14 amino acids. Per germline, CDR1 SGDLS and CDR2 YYNGEE. After removal of 0 bases from V and 7 bases from J, the junction contained 4 bases not matched to a gene.

The CDR3 here is CASSPSGEINQPQHF. The CDR3 bases are TGTGCCAGCTCACCGTCTGGGGAGATCAATCAGCCCCAGCATTTT. V is TRBV18 and J is TRBJ1-5; D is ambiguous. Germline V gene lookup returns CDR1 KGHSH and CDR2 LQKENI. The ends were cut back, 3 bases at V and 3 bases at J, with 12 bases in the middle. There are 15 residues in the CDR3.

This clonotype showed up just a few times. The rearrangement uses TRBV7-9 and TRBJ1-3; D remains unclear. The V gene lost 6 bases and the J gene lost 0 bases, with 15 bases spanning the gap. The CDR3 spans 16 residues. The germline CDR1 and CDR2 sequences are SEHNR and FQNEAQ (reference sequence). DNA for the CDR3: TGTGCCAGCAGTGGTTTCAGGAAAAGCTCTGGAAACACCATATATTTT. This gives the protein CASSGFRKSSGNTIYF.